These 21 T cell receptor beta chains were all obtained from the same sample, sequenced in a study of cytomegalovirus exposure and HLA in healthy donors. Primers: 60 Vbeta forward and 13 Jbeta reverse. Clones were read by immunoSEQ multiplex PCR, and TCRdb kept only the in-frame ones, dropping some. The sample has roughly 160,000 clones; 70% to 90% are singletons. Sequencing used PBMCs. The receptors here all came from a man younger than 35 in good health and CMV-seropositive.

The chain recombines TRBV2 with TRBJ2-1; a possible D gene is TRBD2 (6 bases). Looked up from germline, CDR1 is SNHLY and CDR2 is FYNNEI. V lost 7 bases and J 8 bases, leaving 15 bases between the germline ends. The CDR3 contains 13 residues. As DNA, the CDR3 is TGTGCCAGCAATCGGGACTCAGGGCATGAGCAGTTCTTC. Translated, it gives CASNRDSGHEQFF.

This clone showed up just once. The rearrangement uses TRBV13 and TRBJ2-5; TRBD1 matches at 8 bases. This CDR3 is 17 amino acids long. J gave up 7 bases and V 4 bases, and 17 bases lay outside the gene matches. CDR1 and CDR2 (germline): PRHDT, FYEKMQ (reference sequence). CDR3 region: CASSSDRGGVNMGTQYF. The DNA for the CDR3 is TGTGCCAGCAGCTCAGACAGGGGTGGGGTAAACATGGGGACCCAGTACTTC.

This clone has only one observation. The rearrangement links TRBV7-9 to TRBJ2-2, with 8 bases lining up with TRBD1. With 6 bases clipped from V and 6 bases from J, the junction kept 9 bases outside the gene matches. The CDR3 loop spans 15 amino acids. Germline V lookup: CDR1 SEHNR, CDR2 FQNEAQ (reference sequence). CDR3 DNA: TGTGCCAGCAGTGATGGACAGGGTTTCGCCGGGGAGCTGTTTTTT. Amino acids: CASSDGQGFAGELFF. Complete variable domain (other parts from reference TRBV7-9 and TRBJ2-2): DTGVSQNPRHKITKRGQNVTFRCDPISEHNRLYWYRQTLGQGPEFLTYFQNEAQLEKSRLLSDRFSAERPKGSFSTLEIQRTEQGDSAMYLCASSDGQGFAGELFFGEGSRLTVL.

The chain joins TRBV7-2 to TRBJ2-5; the D gene is possibly TRBD1 (6 bases). The CDR3 sequence is 13 residues long. CDR1 and CDR2 (germline): SGHTA, FQGNSA. Trimming left V 8 bases short and J 3 bases short, with 13 bases between. CDR3 in amino acids: CASVRGVEETQYF. CDR3 DNA sequence: TGTGCCAGCGTCAGGGGTGTTGAAGAGACCCAGTACTTC.

The CDR3 is CASRHRGGNSPLHF. CDR3 nucleotide sequence: TGTGCCAGCAGACACAGGGGCGGTAATTCACCCCTCCACTTT. This chain uses TRBV6-5 with TRBJ1-6; 7 positions match TRBD1. V gave up 6 bases and J gave up 6 bases; unmatched junction bases: 5. This CDR3 contains 14 residues. The germline gives CDR1 MNHEY, CDR2 SVGAGI.

A single count supports this clone. The genes are TRBV27 and TRBJ2-2; 10 bases line up with TRBD1. The V and J ends lost 3 bases and 6 bases, in that order; junction bases with no gene match: 10. Germline CDR1 reads MNHEY; CDR2 reads SMNVEV (reference sequence). This CDR3 comprises 17 residues. The CDR3 sequence: CASSFLTGTGDSGELFF. The CDR3 region has the DNA TGTGCCAGCAGTTTTCTCACCGGGACAGGGGACTCCGGGGAGCTGTTTTTT.

The chain uses TRBV5-8 and TRBJ2-5, with 7 bases lining up with TRBD2. The CDR3 is made up of 15 amino acids. With V trimmed by 0 bases and J by 0 bases, 2 bases remained unmatched. Germline CDR1 and CDR2: SGHTS and YDEGEE. CDR3 DNA sequence: TGTGCCAGCAGCTTGGCAGGGAGGGACCAAGAGACCCAGTACTTC. It specifies CASSLAGRDQETQYF.

The V and J genes are TRBV4-1 and TRBJ2-1, with 7 positions matching TRBD2. The CDR3 covers 17 residues. V gave up 3 bases and J gave up 2 bases; unmatched junction bases: 10. Germline V lookup: CDR1 MGHRA, CDR2 YSYEKL. CDR3 sequence reads: CASSQTLAGVPYNEQFF. CDR3 in DNA: TGCGCCAGCAGCCAGACCCTTGCGGGGGTCCCCTACAATGAGCAGTTCTTC.

This rearrangement joins TRBV7-8 to TRBJ2-3; no clear D. CDR1 is SGHVS and CDR2 is FQNEAQ in the germline V gene. Deletions cut 3 bases from V and 1 base from J, with 8 bases between. The CDR3 has 14 amino acids. The CDR3 is CASSLLGGTDTQYF. Here the CDR3 DNA reads TGTGCCAGCAGCTTGCTGGGCGGCACAGATACGCAGTATTTT.

The gene calls are TRBV4-1 and TRBJ1-4, with D unclear. CDR1 is MGHRA, CDR2 YSYEKL, per germline. The ends were cut back, 0 bases at V and 4 bases at J, with 9 bases in the middle. The CDR3 length is 15 residues. This chain's CDR3 is CASSQESRLNEKLFF. Written as DNA, the CDR3 is TGCGCCAGCAGCCAAGAAAGCAGGCTTAATGAAAAACTGTTTTTT.

This clone has just one count. The genes are TRBV6-5 and TRBJ2-5, with TRBD2 identical over 9 bases. This CDR3 comprises 15 residues. Germline V lookup: CDR1 MNHEY, CDR2 SVGAGI. J gave up 6 bases and V 6 bases, and 11 bases lay outside the gene matches. This CDR3 is CASSFSSAGGKTQYF. The CDR3 nucleotides read TGTGCCAGCAGCTTCTCTTCAGCGGGGGGAAAGACCCAGTACTTC.

The V gene is TRBV6-5, the J gene TRBJ2-3; a weak D match, TRBD2 (5 bases). The germline gives CDR1 MNHEY, CDR2 SVGAGI. This CDR3 contains 11 residues. V was cut by 8 bases and J by 4 bases, with 7 bases left in between. The CDR3 nucleotides read TGTGCCAGCGGACTCTCAGATACGCAGTATTTT. This codes for CASGLSDTQYF.

The chain couples TRBV7-3 to TRBJ1-1, with a weak D call TRBD1 (5 bases). Trimming took off 5 bases at V and 1 base at J, with 8 bases between the two ends. CDR1 and CDR2 (germline): SGHTA, FQGTGA. This CDR3 spans 13 amino acids. CDR3 DNA: TGTGCCAGCAGCCAGGGTTCGAACACTGAAGCTTTCTTT. Translated: CASSQGSNTEAFF.

The chain combines TRBV11-3 with TRBJ1-2; 7 bases fit TRBD1. The CDR3 consists of 11 residues. The V gene's germline CDR1 is SGHNT and CDR2 YENEEA. V dropped 8 bases and J dropped 8; count of bases not matched to a gene: 5. The CDR3 reads CASGTVIGYTF. CDR3 in DNA: TGTGCCAGCGGGACAGTTATCGGCTACACCTTC.

V gene TRBV19 combines with J gene TRBJ2-5, with 7 bases matching TRBD1. The DNA end lines up better with TRBJ2-7; the J call may be wrong. CDR1 is LNHDA, CDR2 SQIVND, per germline (reference sequence). The CDR3 loop spans 15 amino acids. The CDR3 region is CASSRQGAGGYEQYF. The CDR3 DNA is TGTGCCAGTAGTAGACAGGGAGCCGGCGGCTACGAGCAGTACTTC.

The gene calls are TRBV6-5 and TRBJ1-4; a weak D match, TRBD1 (6 bases). The V and J ends lost 0 bases and 3 bases respectively, with 8 bases between them. This CDR3 region has 15 residues. Germline assignment: CDR1 MNHEY and CDR2 SVGAGI. The CDR3: CASSYSDRSNEKLFF. Written as DNA, the CDR3 is TGTGCCAGCAGTTACTCGGACAGATCTAATGAAAAACTGTTTTTT.

This clone has just one count. J is TRBJ2-7 and V is TRBV12-5; no definite D call. V lost 0 bases to trimming and J lost 6 bases, with 9 bases between them. The CDR3 spans 13 residues. Germline V gene data show CDR1 as LGHNT and CDR2 as FRNRAP. This CDR3 reads CASGLVSASEQYF. The DNA for the CDR3 is TGTGCTAGTGGTTTGGTAAGCGCTAGCGAGCAGTACTTC.

This rearrangement joins TRBV21-1 to TRBJ2-7; the D segment call TRBD1 is taken from the table without a DNA check. TRBV21-1 is shown as a pseudogene. CDR3 length equals 16 residues. CDR3 amino acids: CASSSGQGRPTYEQYF. The DNA of the CDR3 is TGTGCCAGCAGCAGCGGACAGGGGCGCCCAACCTACGAGCAGTACTTC.

The gene calls are TRBV18 and TRBJ1-4; no clear D gene. Trimming took off 1 base at V and 1 base at J, with 7 bases between the two ends. Germline V gene lookup returns CDR1 KGHSH and CDR2 LQKENI. The CDR3 is 15 amino acids. CDR3 in DNA: TGTGCCAGCTCACCACTACCGGGAACTAATGAAAAACTGTTTTTT. Encoded protein: CASSPLPGTNEKLFF.

This chain links TRBV5-1 with TRBJ2-3; 9 bases map to TRBD1. After removal of 4 bases from V and 5 bases from J, the junction contained 11 bases not matched to a gene. Germline CDR1 is SGHRS and CDR2 is YFSETQ. This CDR3 has 16 amino acids. CDR3 protein: CASSRGDRVARDTQYF. Here the CDR3 DNA reads TGCGCCAGCAGCCGGGGGGACAGGGTAGCCAGAGATACGCAGTATTTT. Full variable domain (missing parts from reference TRBV5-1 and TRBJ2-3): KAGVTQTPRYLIKTRGQQVTLSCSPISGHRSVSWYQQTPGQGLQFLFEYFSETQRNKGNFPGRFSGRQFSNSRSEMNVSTLELGDSALYLCASSRGDRVARDTQYFGPGTRLTVL.

The rearrangement uses TRBV6-1 and TRBJ1-5; D gene unclear. Per the germline V gene, CDR1 is MNHNS and CDR2 is SASEGT. This CDR3 is built from 15 residues. Trimming pared 1 base from V and 0 bases from J, leaving 7 bases between. CDR3 loop: CASSEGWSSNQPQHF. The CDR3 DNA is TGTGCCAGCAGTGAAGGTTGGAGTAGCAATCAGCCCCAGCATTTT.